This TCR beta chain was recovered during a study of response to subunit inactivated influenza vaccine. Study results and caveats: After each seasonal influenza vaccination, few new T cells are recruited, the authors suggested.

The V end was cut by 5 bases, the J end by 1 base, with 16 bases between. CDR3 length: 16 amino acids. The V gene's germline CDR1 is SGHAT and CDR2 FQNNGV. With respect to this clonotype: As yet, its antigen is unknown.

TCRdb re-derived calls from the RT-PCR reads in MiXCR, one entry per CDR3 protein. The data contain more than 400,000 distinct CDR3 sequences, more than 7% of them singletons. The starting material was PBMCs from blood, obtained approximately 25 months after vaccination. The sequence was collected from a man aged 45-69 years who received an inactivated influenza vaccine. V gene TRBV11-2 combines with J gene TRBJ2-3; weak D call: TRBD2 (6 bases). The CDR3 here is CASSLTLARGTDTQYF. Here the CDR3 DNA reads TGTGCCAGCAGCCTCACACTAGCAAGGGGCACAGATACGCAGTATTTT.